Listed below are T cell receptor beta chains from one sample, sequenced in a study of blood T cell repertoires in COVID-19. The protocol was immunoSEQ multiplex PCR, while the TCRdb copy is restricted to in-frame clones and leaves out a portion. The sample includes 11,000 to 15,000 clones, 85% to 90% of them seen just once. Material for sequencing was peripheral blood. The source is a human donor in a cohort sampled during active COVID-19. CDR3s include the opening cysteine and the closing phenylalanine or tryptophan. A D gene is named only where the DNA matches it firmly. Clone size is shown for a subset of rows, as once, few, many or a class of expanded clone.

j_call: TRBJ2-3; d_call: -; clone_size: -; v_call: TRBV29-1; cdr3_nt: TGCAGCGTTGAACAACAGAACACAGATACGCAGTATTTT; cdr3_aa: CSVEQQNTDTQYF
j_call: TRBJ1-5; d_call: -; clone_size: -; v_call: TRBV21-1; cdr3_nt: TGTGCCAGCAGCAAAAAGGACAGGTTTTGGAAGCCCCAGCATTTT; cdr3_aa: CASSKKDRFWKPQHF
j_call: TRBJ1-2; d_call: TRBD1; clone_size: -; v_call: TRBV19; cdr3_nt: TGTGCCAGTAGTATTCCCGGACAGGGAGGTGGCTACACCTTC; cdr3_aa: CASSIPGQGGGYTF
j_call: TRBJ2-7; d_call: -; clone_size: -; v_call: TRBV7-3; cdr3_nt: TGTGCCAGCAGCCCCCGACAGGACTCCTACGAGCAGTACTTC; cdr3_aa: CASSPRQDSYEQYF
j_call: TRBJ2-1; d_call: -; clone_size: -; v_call: TRBV27; cdr3_nt: TGTGCCAGCGGGGGATGGGCTAGCGAATACAATGAGCAGTTCTTC; cdr3_aa: CASGGWASEYNEQFF
j_call: TRBJ1-4; d_call: -; clone_size: -; v_call: TRBV5-4; cdr3_nt: TGTGCCAGCAGCTTGGTTCCAGAGGGAAAAACTGTTTTT; cdr3_aa: CASSLVPEGKTVF
j_call: TRBJ2-1; d_call: TRBD1; clone_size: -; v_call: TRBV6-5; cdr3_nt: TGTGCCAGCACCAAGGACAGGGGGCGAAATGAGCAGTTCTTC; cdr3_aa: CASTKDRGRNEQFF
j_call: TRBJ2-2; d_call: -; clone_size: -; v_call: TRBV5-6; cdr3_nt: TGTGCCAGCATTCTAGGGAACACCGGGGAGCTGTTTTTT; cdr3_aa: CASILGNTGELFF
j_call: TRBJ2-7; d_call: -; clone_size: -; v_call: TRBV5-1; cdr3_nt: TGCGCCAGCAGCTTGGGGGAGGCGTCCTACGAGCAGTACTTC; cdr3_aa: CASSLGEASYEQYF
j_call: TRBJ1-1; d_call: -; clone_size: -; v_call: TRBV5-5; cdr3_nt: TGTGCCAGCAGCTGGGGACAGAACACTGAAGCTTTCTTT; cdr3_aa: CASSWGQNTEAFF
j_call: TRBJ2-5; d_call: -; clone_size: -; v_call: TRBV11-2; cdr3_nt: TGTGCCAGCAGCTTAGGAGGCACGTACCAAGAGACCCAGTACTTC; cdr3_aa: CASSLGGTYQETQYF
j_call: TRBJ1-4; d_call: -; clone_size: -; v_call: TRBV6-5; cdr3_nt: TGTGCCAGCAGTTACTCGACGGGGTTGAGTGAAAAACTGTTTTTT; cdr3_aa: CASSYSTGLSEKLFF
j_call: TRBJ2-5; d_call: TRBD2; clone_size: -; v_call: TRBV6-5; cdr3_nt: TGTGCCAGCAGTTTAGCGGGAGGGCCGGGAGAGACCCAGTACTTC; cdr3_aa: CASSLAGGPGETQYF
j_call: TRBJ2-1; d_call: -; clone_size: -; v_call: TRBV6-5; cdr3_nt: TGTGCCAGCAGTTATATCAGCTCCTACAATGAGCAGTTCTTC; cdr3_aa: CASSYISSYNEQFF
j_call: TRBJ2-1; d_call: -; clone_size: -; v_call: TRBV9; cdr3_nt: TGTGCCAGCAGCGTAGCCGTCTACAATGAGCAGTTCTTC; cdr3_aa: CASSVAVYNEQFF
j_call: TRBJ2-7; d_call: TRBD2; clone_size: -; v_call: TRBV7-2; cdr3_nt: TGTGCCAGCAGCGCCCTTTTGGGACTAGCGGGAGAAGAGCAGTACTTC; cdr3_aa: CASSALLGLAGEEQYF
j_call: TRBJ1-4; d_call: TRBD1; clone_size: -; v_call: TRBV5-1; cdr3_nt: TGCGCCAGCAGTCTGGGACAGGGAAGTGAAAAACTGTTTTTT; cdr3_aa: CASSLGQGSEKLFF
j_call: TRBJ1-1; d_call: -; clone_size: -; v_call: TRBV28; cdr3_nt: TGTGCCAGCATTGGGCCCACACAAGTGAACACTGAAGCTTTCTTT; cdr3_aa: CASIGPTQVNTEAFF
j_call: TRBJ2-3; d_call: -; clone_size: -; v_call: TRBV5-4; cdr3_nt: TGTGCCAGCAGCGAGGGACTTCAAAGCTCGGATACGCAGTATTTT; cdr3_aa: CASSEGLQSSDTQYF
j_call: TRBJ1-2; d_call: -; clone_size: -; v_call: TRBV27; cdr3_nt: TGTGCCAGCAGTTTATCGACACAGGGTAACTATGGCTACACCTTC; cdr3_aa: CASSLSTQGNYGYTF
j_call: TRBJ1-1; d_call: -; clone_size: -; v_call: TRBV29-1; cdr3_nt: TGCAGGGGTGCGGGGCGGGACACTGAAGCTTTCTTT; cdr3_aa: CRGAGRDTEAFF
j_call: TRBJ1-2; d_call: -; clone_size: once; v_call: TRBV7-2; cdr3_nt: TGTGCCAGCAGCCCCGACAGGCGATCTAACTATGGCTACACCTTC; cdr3_aa: CASSPDRRSNYGYTF
j_call: TRBJ2-2; d_call: -; clone_size: -; v_call: TRBV6-5; cdr3_nt: TGTGCCAGCAGTTACTCTGGAGGGGCGGACACCGGGGAGCTGTTTTTT; cdr3_aa: CASSYSGGADTGELFF
j_call: TRBJ1-2; d_call: -; clone_size: -; v_call: TRBV3-1/TRBV3-2; cdr3_nt: TGTGCCAGCAGCCAAGGGGGAGGTTATGGCTACACCTTC; cdr3_aa: CASSQGGGYGYTF
j_call: TRBJ1-2; d_call: -; clone_size: -; v_call: TRBV6-5; cdr3_nt: TGTGCCAGCAGGCGGGAAGCTAACTATGGCTACACCTTC; cdr3_aa: CASRREANYGYTF
j_call: TRBJ2-2; d_call: -; clone_size: -; v_call: TRBV28; cdr3_nt: TGTGCCAGCAGGGCAGGGGACACCGGGGAGCTGTTTTTT; cdr3_aa: CASRAGDTGELFF
j_call: TRBJ2-7; d_call: TRBD1; clone_size: -; v_call: TRBV6-6; cdr3_nt: TGTGCCAGCAGTTATGGCGGGACAGGGGCCTACGAGCAGTACTTC; cdr3_aa: CASSYGGTGAYEQYF
j_call: TRBJ2-1; d_call: TRBD2; clone_size: -; v_call: TRBV5-5; cdr3_nt: TGTGCCAGCAGCACGGCGGGACTAGCGGGCTACAATGAGCAGTTCTTC; cdr3_aa: CASSTAGLAGYNEQFF
j_call: TRBJ2-2; d_call: -; clone_size: -; v_call: TRBV7-7; cdr3_nt: TGTGCCAGCAGCTTAAACGCAGGGTGGAACACCGGGGAGCTGTTTTTT; cdr3_aa: CASSLNAGWNTGELFF
j_call: TRBJ2-1; d_call: TRBD1; clone_size: -; v_call: TRBV28; cdr3_nt: TGTGCCAGCAGTCTTATAGGGACAGGGGGCCGGGGTGAGCAGTTCTTC; cdr3_aa: CASSLIGTGGRGEQFF
j_call: TRBJ1-3; d_call: -; clone_size: -; v_call: TRBV10-2; cdr3_nt: TGCGCCAGCAGTGGGACAGCCTCTGGAAACACCATATATTTT; cdr3_aa: CASSGTASGNTIYF
j_call: TRBJ2-7; d_call: -; clone_size: -; v_call: TRBV7-2; cdr3_nt: TGTGCCAGCAGCTTAGACAGGGCCGTTGTTTACGAGCAGTACTTC; cdr3_aa: CASSLDRAVVYEQYF